The next 19 T cell receptor beta chains were all read from a single sample in a study of CD8 T cells in ankylosing spondylitis. Via MiXCR, TCRdb re-called the 5' RACE reads, giving one row per CDR3 protein. The profile shows a few hundred thousand distinct CDR3 sequences, roughly 13% of them singletons. These receptors lack a known antigen. Whole-study results and caveats: In ankylosing spondylitis blood, a motif of seven to nine highly homologous TCR beta variants appeared characteristic.

Input material: blood, either unsorted or a sorted T cell fraction (not recorded which). The source is a male donor with ankylosing spondylitis.

The CDR3, as DNA: TGTGCCACCAGCAGAGACGCAGGGAACTCTGGAAACACCATATATTTT. Its protein product is CATSRDAGNSGNTIYF. This chain uses TRBV15 with TRBJ1-3; TRBD1 is a possible D gene (5 bases). Per the germline V gene, CDR1 is LNHNV and CDR2 is YYDKDF (reference sequence). CDR3 length equals 16 residues. The V end lost 0 bases, the J end lost 0 bases, and 9 bases lay between the germline ends.

This clonotype was counted ten times or more. This chain connects TRBV12-3 or TRBV12-4 to TRBJ2-3; TRBD1 matches at 7 bases. V lost 5 bases, J lost 2 bases, and 4 bases stayed unmatched. CDR3 length: 14 amino acids. The CDR3 region is CASSRDSYTDTQYF. The CDR3, as DNA: TGTGCCAGCAGTCGGGACAGTTACACAGATACGCAGTATTTT.

This chain connects TRBV12-3 or TRBV12-4 to TRBJ2-1; 12 bases match TRBD2. V shed 6 bases, J shed 8 bases, and the junction held 5 bases outside the gene matches. CDR3 size: 14 residues. CDR3: CASRSLAGGHEQFF. The CDR3 bases are TGTGCCAGCAGATCACTAGCGGGAGGTCATGAGCAGTTCTTC.

A few counts support this clonotype. The V and J genes are TRBV12-5 and TRBJ1-2, with a weak D call TRBD1 (5 bases). Between the trimmed V and J ends, which lost 5 bases and 0 bases, there was a span of 19 bases. CDR1 is LGHNT, CDR2 FRNRAP, per germline. The CDR3 spans 17 residues. The CDR3 sequence is CASGPSQGRTSNYGYTF. In DNA form, the CDR3 reads TGTGCTAGTGGTCCCTCCCAGGGAAGGACATCTAACTATGGCTACACCTTC.

The V call is TRBV5-6, the J call TRBJ2-3; TRBD2 might be the D (5 bases). The CDR3 sequence is 13 residues long. Germline V CDR1 and CDR2: SGHDT, YYEEEE. Trimming took 4 bases from V and 5 from J, leaving 11 bases between them. This CDR3 is CASSQVREDTQYF. CDR3 DNA sequence: TGTGCCAGCAGCCAAGTACGGGAAGATACGCAGTATTTT.

This clonotype was counted only a few times. The chain recombines TRBV11-2 with TRBJ2-5; D is undetermined. The V end lost 0 bases, the J end lost 7 bases, and 18 bases lay between the germline ends. The CDR3 is made up of 16 amino acids. Germline V gives CDR1 SGHAT, CDR2 FQNNGV. CDR3 residues: CASSLDSVRPMVTQYF. The CDR3, as DNA: TGTGCCAGCAGCTTAGATTCAGTGCGGCCGATGGTGACCCAGTACTTC. The full variable domain, with the rest looked up from reference TRBV11-2 and TRBJ2-5, is EAGVAQSPRYKIIEKRQSVAFWCNPISGHATLYWYQQILGQGPKLLIQFQNNGVVDDSQLPKDRFSAERLKGVDSTLKIQPAKLEDSAVYLCASSLDSVRPMVTQYFGPGTRLLVL.

The chain recombines TRBV20-1 with TRBJ1-2; 9 nucleotides agree with TRBD1. Germline loops: CDR1 DFQATT, CDR2 SNEGSKA (reference sequence). CDR3 length: 14 residues. With 3 bases clipped from V and 2 bases from J, the junction kept 4 bases outside the gene matches. The CDR3 bases are TGCAGTGCTAGGAGGACAGGGGTAAACTATGGCTACACCTTC. The encoded protein is CSARRTGVNYGYTF.

This clonotype came up a few times. The chain recombines TRBV5-1 with TRBJ2-5; D remains unclear. There are 13 residues in the CDR3. Per germline, CDR1 SGHRS and CDR2 YFSETQ. Trimming left V 3 bases short and J 5 bases short, with 11 bases between. The CDR3, as DNA: TGCGCCAGCAGCTCCGCCCAAAGTGAGACCCAGTACTTC. Translated: CASSSAQSETQYF. Based on the CDR3 plus reference TRBV5-1 and TRBJ2-5, the full variable domain is KAGVTQTPRYLIKTRGQQVTLSCSPISGHRSVSWYQQTPGQGLQFLFEYFSETQRNKGNFPGRFSGRQFSNSRSEMNVSTLELGDSALYLCASSSAQSETQYFGPGTRLLVL.

The rearrangement joins TRBV7-7 to TRBJ2-1, with a weak D call TRBD1 (6 bases). V gave up 1 base and J gave up 7 bases, with 11 bases separating them. In germline, CDR1 is SSHAT, CDR2 FNYEAQ (reference sequence). There are 14 residues in the CDR3. The CDR3 DNA is TGTGCCAGCAGCTTAGGCAGGACAGATAATGAGCAGTTCTTC. Translated, it gives CASSLGRTDNEQFF.

This clonotype was picked up a small number of times. The gene calls are TRBV3-1 and TRBJ2-6, with D hard to call. Germline CDR1 reads LGHDT; CDR2 reads YNNKEL (reference sequence). The CDR3 spans 14 residues. V dropped 0 bases and J dropped 3 bases, with 3 bases sitting between them. The CDR3 is CASSQEVGANVLTF. The CDR3, as DNA: TGTGCCAGCAGCCAAGAGGTTGGGGCCAACGTCCTGACTTTC.

This chain connects TRBV10-1 to TRBJ2-3; 8 bases line up with TRBD2. The CDR3 is 19 residues long. The junction had 14 bases not matched to a gene; V was cut back by 2 bases and J by 1 base. Germline-derived CDR1 and CDR2 are WNHNN and SYGVQD (reference sequence). The DNA for the CDR3 is TGCGCCAGCAGTGAGGGTAGAACTAGCGGAGGGGACGGCACAGATACGCAGTATTTT. The encoded protein is CASSEGRTSGGDGTDTQYF.

The chain has TRBV6-2 or TRBV6-3 and TRBJ1-6; D uncertain. Trimming shortened V by 5 bases and J by 10 bases, and 15 bases separated the two germline ends. Germline-derived CDR1 and CDR2 are MNHEY and SVGEGT. CDR3 length: 14 residues. The CDR3 sequence is CASSPRGSDSPLHF. CDR3 DNA: TGTGCCAGCAGTCCCCGGGGATCAGACTCACCCCTCCACTTT.

The sample holds a few counts of this clonotype. The chain combines TRBV11-1 with TRBJ2-1; TRBD2 agrees at 7 bases. Trimming removed 4 bases from V and 0 bases from J; junction bases left unmatched: 12. CDR1 and CDR2 from the germline V gene are SGHAT and FQDESV (reference sequence). There are 18 residues in the CDR3. CDR3: CASSYPGGRESSYNEQFF. The DNA of the CDR3 is TGTGCCAGCAGCTATCCGGGCGGGCGGGAGAGCTCCTACAATGAGCAGTTCTTC.

This clonotype occurred a few times. The genes are TRBV27 and TRBJ2-1; D might be TRBD2 (5 bases). The CDR3 contains 16 residues. V was cut by 4 bases and J by 0 bases, with 13 bases left in between. Germline lookup yields CDR1 MNHEY and CDR2 SMNVEV (reference sequence). The CDR3 DNA is TGTGCCAGCAGTTCGGACTCGACGAGCTCCTACAATGAGCAGTTCTTC. Encoded protein: CASSSDSTSSYNEQFF.

Only a few counts were recorded for this clonotype. The chain combines TRBV20-1 with TRBJ2-3; D ambiguous. Germline V lookup: CDR1 DFQATT, CDR2 SNEGSKA (reference sequence). With 5 bases removed from V and 0 bases from J, the gap between germline ends came to 15 bases. The CDR3 is made up of 15 amino acids. CDR3 DNA sequence: TGCAGTGCTCCCTCCAGCATAGGGAGCACAGATACGCAGTATTTT. Translated: CSAPSSIGSTDTQYF.

This clonotype came up once. In DNA form, the CDR3 reads TGTGCCAGCAGCCTATTAAGACAGGGGGGGACCTACAATGAGCAGTTCTTC. Its translation: CASSLLRQGGTYNEQFF. The rearrangement joins TRBV14 to TRBJ2-1; 9 nucleotides match TRBD1. V trimming: 4 bases; J trimming: 2 bases; junction bases outside the gene matches: 9. This CDR3 contains 17 residues. Germline V gene lookup returns CDR1 SGHDN and CDR2 FVKESK.

This clonotype came up many times. J is TRBJ1-1 and V is TRBV15; D remains unclear. The V and J ends lost 0 bases and 5 bases respectively, with 7 bases between them. In germline, CDR1 is LNHNV, CDR2 YYDKDF (reference sequence). The CDR3 runs to 13 residues. CDR3 amino acids: CATSRDRATEAFF. Written as DNA, the CDR3 is TGTGCCACCAGCAGAGATAGAGCGACTGAAGCTTTCTTT. Supplemented by reference TRBV15 and TRBJ1-1, the full variable domain reads DAMVIQNPRYQVTQFGKPVTLSCSQTLNHNVMYWYQQKSSQAPKLLFHYYDKDFNNEADTPDNFQSRRPNTSFCFLDIRSPGLGDTAMYLCATSRDRATEAFFGQGTRLTVV.

This clonotype was seen many times. This rearrangement joins TRBV20-1 to TRBJ2-2; D is unclear. The length of the CDR3 is 13 residues. Trimming pared 3 bases from V and 6 bases from J, leaving 11 bases between. The germline CDR1 and CDR2 sequences are DFQATT and SNEGSKA (reference sequence). The CDR3 loop is CSARFLAAGELFF. The CDR3 region has the DNA TGCAGTGCTAGGTTTTTGGCGGCCGGGGAGCTGTTTTTT.

The CDR3 is CASSRDRGEKLFF. CDR3 sequence (DNA): TGTGCCAGCAGTCGGGACAGAGGTGAAAAACTGTTTTTT. The chain employs TRBV12-3 or TRBV12-4 and TRBJ1-4, with 7 positions matching TRBD1. This CDR3 spans 13 amino acids. After removal of 5 bases from V and 7 bases from J, the junction contained 4 bases not matched to a gene.